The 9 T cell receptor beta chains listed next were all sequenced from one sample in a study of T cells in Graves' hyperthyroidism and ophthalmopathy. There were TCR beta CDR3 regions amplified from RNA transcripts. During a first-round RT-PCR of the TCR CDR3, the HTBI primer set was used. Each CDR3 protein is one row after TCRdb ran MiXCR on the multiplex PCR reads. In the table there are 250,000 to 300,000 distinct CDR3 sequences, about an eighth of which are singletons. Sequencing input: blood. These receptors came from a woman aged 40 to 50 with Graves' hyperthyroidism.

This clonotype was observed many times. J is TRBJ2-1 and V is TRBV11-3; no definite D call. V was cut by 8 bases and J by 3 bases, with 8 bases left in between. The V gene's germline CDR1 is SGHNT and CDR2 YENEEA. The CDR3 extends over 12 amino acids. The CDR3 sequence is CASGVGYNEQFF. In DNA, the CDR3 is TGTGCCAGCGGGGTGGGCTACAATGAGCAGTTCTTC.

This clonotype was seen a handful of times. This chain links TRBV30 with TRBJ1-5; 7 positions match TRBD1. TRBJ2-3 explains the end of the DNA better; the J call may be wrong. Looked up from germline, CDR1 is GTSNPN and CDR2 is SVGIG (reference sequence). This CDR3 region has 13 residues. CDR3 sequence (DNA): TGTGCCTGGAGTGTACAGGGGAATCAGCCCCAGTATTTT. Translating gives CAWSVQGNQPQYF.

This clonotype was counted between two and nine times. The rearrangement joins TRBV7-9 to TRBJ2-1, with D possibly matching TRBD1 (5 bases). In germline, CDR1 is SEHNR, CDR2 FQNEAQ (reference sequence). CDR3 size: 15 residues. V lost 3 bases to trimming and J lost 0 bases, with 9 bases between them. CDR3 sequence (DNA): TGTGCCAGCAGCTTCACCAGGGACTCCTACAATGAGCAGTTCTTC. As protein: CASSFTRDSYNEQFF.

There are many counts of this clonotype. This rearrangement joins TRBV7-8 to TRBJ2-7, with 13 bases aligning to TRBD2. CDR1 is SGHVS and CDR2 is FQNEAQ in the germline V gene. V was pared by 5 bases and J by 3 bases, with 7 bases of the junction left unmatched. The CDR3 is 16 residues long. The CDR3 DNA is TGTGCCAGCAGCCCGGGACTAGCGGGGCAATACTACGAGCAGTACTTC. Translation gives CASSPGLAGQYYEQYF.

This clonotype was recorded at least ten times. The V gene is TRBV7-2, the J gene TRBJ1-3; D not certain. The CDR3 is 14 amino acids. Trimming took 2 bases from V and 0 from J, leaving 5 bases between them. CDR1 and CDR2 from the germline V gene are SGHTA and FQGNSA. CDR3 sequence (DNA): TGTGCCAGCAGCTTAAAAGTCTCTGGAAACACCATATATTTT. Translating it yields CASSLKVSGNTIYF. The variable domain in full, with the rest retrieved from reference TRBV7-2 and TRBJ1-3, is GAGVSQSPSNKVTEKGKDVELRCDPISGHTALYWYRQSLGQGLEFLIYFQGNSAPDKSGLPSDRFSAERTGGSVSTLTIQRTQQEDSAVYLCASSLKVSGNTIYFGEGSWLTVV.

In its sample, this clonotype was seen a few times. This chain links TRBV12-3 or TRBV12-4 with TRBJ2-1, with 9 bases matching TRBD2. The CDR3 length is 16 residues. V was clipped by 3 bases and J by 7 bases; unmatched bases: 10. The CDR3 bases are TGTGCCAGCAGTTTGGGAGAGGCTAGCGGGACGAATGAGCAGTTCTTC. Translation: CASSLGEASGTNEQFF.

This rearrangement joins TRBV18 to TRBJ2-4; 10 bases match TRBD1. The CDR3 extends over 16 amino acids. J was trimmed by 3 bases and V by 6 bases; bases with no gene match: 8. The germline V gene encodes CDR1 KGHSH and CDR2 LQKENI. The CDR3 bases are TGTGCCAGCTCGTCCCCGGGACAGGGGAACAAAAACATTCAGTACTTC. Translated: CASSSPGQGNKNIQYF. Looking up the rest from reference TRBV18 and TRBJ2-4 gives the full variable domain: NAGVMQNPRHLVRRRGQEARLRCSPMKGHSHVYWYRQLPEEGLKFMVYLQKENIIDESGMPKERFSAEFPKEGPSILRIQQVVRGDSAAYFCASSSPGQGNKNIQYFGAGTRLSVL.

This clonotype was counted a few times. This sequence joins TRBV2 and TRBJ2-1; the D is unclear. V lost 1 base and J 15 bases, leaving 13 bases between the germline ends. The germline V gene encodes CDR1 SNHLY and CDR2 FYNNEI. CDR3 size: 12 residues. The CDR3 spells CASSEDMKGTFF. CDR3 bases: TGTGCCAGCAGTGAAGACATGAAGGGTACGTTCTTC.

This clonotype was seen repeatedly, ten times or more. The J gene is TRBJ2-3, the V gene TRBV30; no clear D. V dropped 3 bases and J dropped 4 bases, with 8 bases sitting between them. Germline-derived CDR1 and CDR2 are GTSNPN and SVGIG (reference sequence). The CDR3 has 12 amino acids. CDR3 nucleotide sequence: TGTGCCTGGAGCGGTGGGTCAGATACGCAGTATTTT. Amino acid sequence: CAWSGGSDTQYF.